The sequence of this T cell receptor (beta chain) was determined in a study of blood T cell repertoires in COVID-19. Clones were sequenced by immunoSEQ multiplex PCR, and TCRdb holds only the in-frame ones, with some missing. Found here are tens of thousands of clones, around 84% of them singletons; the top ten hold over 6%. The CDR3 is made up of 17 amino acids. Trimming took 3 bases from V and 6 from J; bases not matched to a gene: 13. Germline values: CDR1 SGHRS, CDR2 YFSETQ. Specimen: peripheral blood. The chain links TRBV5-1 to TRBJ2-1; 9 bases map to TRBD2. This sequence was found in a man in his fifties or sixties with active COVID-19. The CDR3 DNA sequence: TGCGCCAGCAGCTCGCCGGCGGGCGGGGGGGCCCGCAATGAGCAGTTCTTC. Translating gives CASSSPAGGGARNEQFF.